These 32 T cell receptor beta chains originate from one sample sequenced in a study of Ad26.COV2.S vaccination and SARS-CoV-2 variants. Sequencing was performed with immunoSEQ multiplex PCR; in TCRdb, only in-frame clones are kept and a portion is missing. The table records 440,000 or so clones, 92% of them present only once. Described treatment: over 15 received Ad26.COV2.S at low or high dose, single or two shots; about five received placebo; per-sample allocation not given. Sampling was performed 63 days after the first vaccine or placebo injection. The starting material was peripheral blood, obtained in a trial of Ad26.COV2.S vaccine versus placebo. All receptors derive from a person aged 18-60 years who received the Ad26.COV2.S COVID-19 vaccine or a placebo.

The chain employs TRBV4-3 and TRBJ2-5; no clear D. The germline V and J ends were trimmed by 0 bases and 5 bases, with 10 bases remaining between them. The CDR3 totals 14 residues. CDR1 LGHNA and CDR2 YSLEER come from the germline V gene. The CDR3 region is CASSQESGRETQYF. As DNA, the CDR3 is TGCGCCAGCAGCCAAGAGTCCGGGCGCGAGACCCAGTACTTC.

The V call is TRBV15, the J call TRBJ2-2; D perhaps matches TRBD1 (6 bases). The CDR3 covers 15 residues. Looked up from germline, CDR1 is LNHNV and CDR2 is YYDKDF (reference sequence). Trimming stripped 1 base from V and 3 bases from J, with 9 bases between. The CDR3 nucleotides read TGTGCCACCAGCAGAGTCCGACAGGACACCGGGGAGCTGTTTTTT. It specifies CATSRVRQDTGELFF.

This chain joins TRBV3-1 (or the pseudogene TRBV3-2) and TRBJ2-5, with TRBD2 matching over 10 bases. Germline V CDR1 and CDR2: LGHDT, YNNKEL (reference sequence). V was clipped by 4 bases and J by 3 bases; unmatched bases: 2. The CDR3 spans 14 residues. The DNA for the CDR3 is TGTGCCAGCAGCCTTAGCGGGGGGAAAGAGACCCAGTACTTC. This sequence encodes CASSLSGGKETQYF.

The chain joins TRBV10-3 to TRBJ1-1, with D uncertain. The V gene's germline CDR1 is ENHRY and CDR2 SYGVKD. The CDR3 contains 14 residues. Trimming took 7 bases from V and 1 from J, leaving 13 bases between them. The CDR3 loop reads CAINGAKRNTEAFF. CDR3 in DNA: TGTGCCATCAATGGAGCCAAGAGGAACACTGAAGCTTTCTTT.

The chain employs TRBV30 and TRBJ1-4, with TRBD1 as a possible D gene (5 bases). The CDR3 has 12 residues. Germline V gene data show CDR1 as GTSNPN and CDR2 as SVGIG (reference sequence). V dropped 0 bases and J dropped 8 bases, with 7 bases sitting between them. CDR3 in amino acids: CAWSVRGEKLFF. Here the CDR3 DNA reads TGTGCCTGGAGTGTACGGGGGGAAAAACTGTTTTTT.

The rearrangement links TRBV10-3 to TRBJ2-7; TRBD1 agrees at 11 bases. With V trimmed by 6 bases and J by 4 bases, 2 bases remained unmatched. Germline CDR1 ENHRY, CDR2 SYGVKD. The CDR3 has 13 residues. CDR3 amino acids: CAIRRDRGYEQYF. For the CDR3, the DNA is TGTGCCATCAGGCGGGACAGGGGGTACGAGCAGTACTTC.

V and J are TRBV3-1 (or the pseudogene TRBV3-2) and TRBJ1-5, with 7 bases fitting TRBD1. Trimming cost V 4 bases and J 4 bases; bases outside gene matches: 4. CDR3 size: 14 residues. CDR1 and CDR2 (germline): LGHDT, YNNKEL (reference sequence). CDR3 sequence reads: CASSRQGRNQPQHF. The CDR3 region has the DNA TGTGCCAGCAGCCGACAGGGAAGAAATCAGCCCCAGCATTTT.

In this sample, this clone turned up a few times. The rearrangement uses TRBV28 and TRBJ2-2, with 8 bases fitting TRBD2. Germline V lookup: CDR1 MDHEN, CDR2 SYDVKM. Trimming took 8 bases from V and 4 from J; bases not matched to a gene: 6. This CDR3 spans 14 amino acids. CDR3 sequence: CASGSGGTTGELFF. The CDR3 DNA reads TGTGCCAGCGGGTCGGGGGGGACCACCGGGGAGCTGTTTTTT. The full variable domain, with the rest looked up from reference TRBV28 and TRBJ2-2, is DVKVTQSSRYLVKRTGEKVFLECVQDMDHENMFWYRQDPGLGLRLIYFSYDVKMKEKGDIPEGYSVSREKKERFSLILESASTNQTSMYLCASGSGGTTGELFFGEGSRLTVL.

This chain joins TRBV28 and TRBJ2-7; D remains unclear. Germline CDR1 MDHEN, CDR2 SYDVKM. This CDR3 comprises 13 residues. V gave up 4 bases and J gave up 3 bases, with 10 bases separating them. The CDR3 protein is CASSSPSRYEQYF. CDR3 in DNA: TGTGCCAGCAGTTCCCCAAGCCGCTACGAGCAGTACTTC. Based on the CDR3 plus reference TRBV28 and TRBJ2-7, the full variable domain is DVKVTQSSRYLVKRTGEKVFLECVQDMDHENMFWYRQDPGLGLRLIYFSYDVKMKEKGDIPEGYSVSREKKERFSLILESASTNQTSMYLCASSSPSRYEQYFGPGTRLTVT.

The V gene is TRBV18, the J gene TRBJ1-2, with TRBD1 as a possible D gene (6 bases). Germline values: CDR1 KGHSH, CDR2 LQKENI. This CDR3 has 12 amino acids. Trimming shortened V by 4 bases and J by 12 bases, and 15 bases separated the two germline ends. The CDR3 is CASSQIQGPHTF. The CDR3 coding sequence is TGTGCCAGCTCACAGATACAGGGACCTCACACCTTC.

The chain joins TRBV30 to TRBJ2-2, with 10 nucleotides matching TRBD2. The CDR3 is 15 residues long. The germline CDR1 and CDR2 sequences are GTSNPN and SVGIG (reference sequence). V trimming: 3 bases; J trimming: 2 bases; junction bases outside the gene matches: 3. The CDR3 loop reads CAWRLAGVNTGELFF. DNA for the CDR3: TGTGCCTGGAGGCTAGCGGGGGTTAACACCGGGGAGCTGTTTTTT.

This chain links TRBV6-5 with TRBJ2-5; D perhaps matches TRBD1 (7 bases). CDR3 length equals 15 residues. From germline, CDR1 is MNHEY and CDR2 SVGAGI. The V end lost 5 bases, the J end lost 5 bases, and 18 bases lay between the germline ends. The DNA for the CDR3 is TGTGCCAGCAGTCCTGACAGGGCCCGGGGGGAGACCCAGTACTTC. This codes for CASSPDRARGETQYF.

The chain recombines TRBV28 with TRBJ1-6, with 7 bases that match TRBD1. In germline, CDR1 is MDHEN, CDR2 SYDVKM. This CDR3 has 17 residues. V lost 1 base and J lost 9; bases outside the gene matches: 12. The CDR3 DNA follows: TGTGCCAGCAGTTTATCCCTTTGGGACAGCAACACTTCACCCCTCCACTTT. Encoded protein: CASSLSLWDSNTSPLHF.

V usage is TRBV5-1 and J usage is TRBJ2-7; no clear D. V dropped 0 bases and J dropped 0 bases, with 7 bases sitting between them. Per germline, CDR1 SGHRS and CDR2 YFSETQ. This CDR3 region has 14 residues. The CDR3 nucleotides are TGCGCCAGCAGCTTGGTGGGCAGCTCCTACGAGCAGTACTTC. Translation gives CASSLVGSSYEQYF.

The V and J genes are TRBV19 and TRBJ2-2; D remains ambiguous. The CDR3 sequence is 14 residues long. The V gene lost 2 bases and the J gene lost 3 bases, with 7 bases spanning the gap. Germline CDR1 is LNHDA and CDR2 is SQIVND (reference sequence). As DNA, the CDR3 is TGTGCCAGTAGTATATACACTCACACCGGGGAGCTGTTTTTT. It encodes CASSIYTHTGELFF.

CDR3 DNA sequence: TGCGCCAGCAGCCCACAGGGGGCGCTGGGCTATGGCTACACCTTC. This translates into CASSPQGALGYGYTF. The rearrangement links TRBV4-3 to TRBJ1-2, with 9 bases that match TRBD1. Germline values: CDR1 LGHNA, CDR2 YSLEER. Losses at the gene ends were 4 bases for V and 4 bases for J; bases not matched to a gene: 7. The CDR3 covers 15 residues.

The genes are TRBV28 and TRBJ2-5; 11 bases align to TRBD2. Germline values: CDR1 MDHEN, CDR2 SYDVKM. With 8 bases clipped from V and 3 bases from J, the junction kept 8 bases outside the gene matches. The CDR3 consists of 15 residues. This CDR3 reads CASVAGGDIEETQYF. The CDR3 nucleotides read TGTGCCAGCGTAGCGGGGGGGGATATAGAAGAGACCCAGTACTTC.

The V gene is TRBV27, the J gene TRBJ1-2; TRBD1 aligns across 10 bases. The ends lost 7 bases at V and 3 bases at J; junction bases unmatched: 14. Germline V gives CDR1 MNHEY, CDR2 SMNVEV (reference sequence). The CDR3 has 17 residues. This chain's CDR3 is CASTPGTGAYSDYGYTF. The CDR3 nucleotides are TGTGCCAGCACCCCCGGGACAGGGGCTTATTCTGACTATGGCTACACCTTC.

This chain uses TRBV30 with TRBJ2-1; TRBD2 agrees at 13 bases. V shed 4 bases, J shed 3 bases, and the junction held 6 bases outside the gene matches. Germline values: CDR1 GTSNPN, CDR2 SVGIG (reference sequence). The CDR3 covers 16 residues. This CDR3 reads CAWKRLAGGDYNEQFF. CDR3 sequence (DNA): TGTGCCTGGAAACGACTAGCGGGGGGTGACTACAATGAGCAGTTCTTC.

The chain joins TRBV29-1 to TRBJ2-1; D gene uncertain. The ends were cut back, 2 bases at V and 9 bases at J, with 20 bases in the middle. The CDR3 loop spans 15 amino acids. Germline V CDR1 and CDR2: SQVTM, ANQGSEA. Written as DNA, the CDR3 is TGCAGCGTTGAAATGGCCGGGCCCTATATTCCTGAGCAGTTCTTC. It is translated as CSVEMAGPYIPEQFF.

This chain uses TRBV7-2 with TRBJ2-1; TRBD1 might be the D (6 bases). The length of the CDR3 is 14 residues. Trimming shortened V by 4 bases and J by 6 bases, and 13 bases separated the two germline ends. CDR1 is SGHTA, CDR2 FQGNSA, per germline. The chain's CDR3 is CASSYPTGRNEQFF. The CDR3 DNA sequence: TGTGCCAGCAGCTACCCGACAGGCCGCAATGAGCAGTTCTTC.

The rearrangement links TRBV2 to TRBJ2-3; either TRBD1 or TRBD2 may supply D (6 bases each). This CDR3 is built from 18 residues. Deletions cut 1 base from V and 0 bases from J, with 17 bases between. Germline loops: CDR1 SNHLY, CDR2 FYNNEI. The CDR3 reads CASSEVIPGAVSTDTQYF. The CDR3 DNA reads TGTGCCAGCAGTGAAGTCATCCCGGGGGCCGTTAGCACAGATACGCAGTATTTT.

This sequence joins TRBV4-3 and TRBJ2-6; D not resolved. Per germline, CDR1 LGHNA and CDR2 YSLEER. The V and J ends lost 4 bases and 0 bases respectively, with 19 bases between them. This CDR3 region has 19 residues. In DNA, the CDR3 is TGCGCCAGCAGCCTCTGGCCAGTTAGTAAGGCCTCTGGGGCCAACGTCCTGACTTTC. Its protein is CASSLWPVSKASGANVLTF.

This chain connects TRBV15 to TRBJ1-6, with D perhaps matching TRBD1 (5 bases). Germline V lookup: CDR1 LNHNV, CDR2 YYDKDF (reference sequence). The CDR3 contains 15 residues. The ends were cut back, 1 base at V and 8 bases at J, with 12 bases in the middle. The CDR3 loop is CATSRVTGAYSPLHF. The CDR3 bases are TGTGCCACCAGCAGAGTAACAGGAGCCTATTCACCCCTCCACTTT.

V is TRBV28 and J is TRBJ1-6; 7 nucleotides agree with TRBD1. The CDR3 covers 15 residues. Germline V lookup: CDR1 MDHEN, CDR2 SYDVKM. V trimming: 4 bases; J trimming: 3 bases; junction bases outside the gene matches: 3. In DNA, the CDR3 is TGTGCCAGCAGTTCGGCAGGGGGCTATAATTCACCCCTCCACTTT. Amino acids: CASSSAGGYNSPLHF.

V is TRBV7-8 and J is TRBJ1-1; D call uncertain. Deletions cut 4 bases from V and 0 bases from J, with 12 bases between. This CDR3 is 15 amino acids long. CDR1 SGHVS and CDR2 FQNEAQ come from the germline V gene. This CDR3 reads CASSSEQGLNTEAFF. Here the CDR3 DNA reads TGTGCCAGCAGCTCCGAACAAGGGTTGAACACTGAAGCTTTCTTT.

The J gene is TRBJ1-1, the V gene TRBV5-1; D is undetermined. This CDR3 spans 12 amino acids. CDR1 is SGHRS, CDR2 YFSETQ, per germline. Trimming stripped 4 bases from V and 5 bases from J, with 9 bases between. CDR3 coding DNA: TGCGCCAGCAGCGCAGGTTATACTGAAGCTTTCTTT. Its translation: CASSAGYTEAFF.

The V gene is TRBV29-1, the J gene TRBJ1-2; 7 positions match TRBD1. This CDR3 contains 12 residues. Germline CDR1 reads SQVTM; CDR2 reads ANQGSEA. Losses at the gene ends were 5 bases for V and 3 bases for J; bases not matched to a gene: 3. The CDR3 sequence is CSVLGTDYGYTF. Written as DNA, the CDR3 is TGCAGCGTTCTCGGGACAGACTATGGCTACACCTTC. Full variable domain (outside the CDR3, taken from reference TRBV29-1 and TRBJ1-2): SAVISQKPSRDICQRGTSLTIQCQVDSQVTMMFWYRQQPGQSLTLIATANQGSEATYESGFVIDKFPISRPNLTFSTLTVSNMSPEDSSIYLCSVLGTDYGYTFGSGTRLTVV.

The J gene is TRBJ1-6, the V gene TRBV10-3, with D possibly matching TRBD1 (5 bases). Germline CDR1 reads ENHRY; CDR2 reads SYGVKD. This CDR3 is 13 amino acids long. Trimming removed 9 bases at V and 5 bases at J, with 11 bases between. CDR3 sequence reads: CAIQGSDNSPLHF. The DNA of the CDR3 is TGTGCCATTCAGGGTTCCGATAATTCACCCCTCCACTTT.

The rearrangement joins TRBV4-1 to TRBJ1-6, with D uncertain. In germline, CDR1 is MGHRA, CDR2 YSYEKL. Trimming removed 0 bases at V and 11 bases at J, with 11 bases between. The CDR3 runs 14 residues. The CDR3 DNA reads TGCGCCAGCAGCCAAGACGGGCAGAGGACACCCCTCCACTTT. Translated, it gives CASSQDGQRTPLHF.

The chain combines TRBV29-1 with TRBJ2-3, with a possible D match to TRBD2 (6 bases). The CDR3 length is 11 residues. Germline V gene lookup returns CDR1 SQVTM and CDR2 ANQGSEA. The CDR3 DNA is TGCTTGGTGGGGACTACAGATACGCAGTATTTT. This sequence encodes CLVGTTDTQYF.

The chain links TRBV19 to TRBJ2-1, with 8 bases identical to TRBD2. Germline CDR1 LNHDA, CDR2 SQIVND (reference sequence). This CDR3 has 18 amino acids. V dropped 0 bases and J dropped 2; count of bases not matched to a gene: 9. The CDR3 spells CASSIEPRPAGAYNEQFF. The CDR3 region has the DNA TGTGCCAGTAGTATAGAACCCCGACCAGCGGGGGCCTACAATGAGCAGTTCTTC.